Listed here are 17 T cell receptor beta chains from one sample, sequenced in a study of T cell repertoires in cytomegalovirus infection (dated by TCRdb to about 2019). Sequenced using an Illumina HiSeq 1500. TCRdb redid the processing of the public reads, applying fastp at Q25 and MiXCR, and retained in-frame beta chains. A single entry per CDR3 protein holds the most common genes and DNA from its merged rows. The sample yields more than 400,000 distinct CDR3 sequences; 26% were counted once. Jointly, the top ten make up roughly an eighth of the sample. Sequencing input: PBMCs. The receptor set was obtained from a human donor in good health (CMV status not recorded). Some clones in this sample may be carry-over from other donors' samples.

The V call is TRBV28, the J call TRBJ2-5, with 8 positions matching TRBD1. V was pared by 7 bases and J by 4 bases, with 8 bases of the junction left unmatched. The germline V gene has CDR1 MDHEN and CDR2 SYDVKM. This CDR3 spans 14 amino acids. Written as DNA, the CDR3 is TGTGCCAGCACCATACAAACAGGGGGAGAGACCCAGTACTTC. It encodes CASTIQTGGETQYF.

This chain uses TRBV20-1 with TRBJ2-5; D gene unclear. Germline assignment: CDR1 DFQATT and CDR2 SNEGSKA (reference sequence). The CDR3 covers 11 residues. Trimming stripped 5 bases from V and 5 bases from J, with 9 bases between. DNA of the CDR3: TGCAGTGCTCCTGACTTGGAGACCCAGTACTTC. As protein: CSAPDLETQYF.

The sample holds many counts of this clonotype. For the CDR3, the DNA is TGTGCCAGCAGCCCATCGACAGGGGGCTCTGGAAACACCATATATTTT. As protein: CASSPSTGGSGNTIYF. V is TRBV7-2 and J is TRBJ1-3; 9 positions agree with TRBD1. Trimming at V came to 5 bases and at J to 0 bases, leaving 5 bases not matched to a gene. This CDR3 contains 16 residues. Germline V gene data show CDR1 as SGHTA and CDR2 as FQGNSA. Full variable domain (rest looked up from reference TRBV7-2 and TRBJ1-3): GAGVSQSPSNKVTEKGKDVELRCDPISGHTALYWYRQSLGQGLEFLIYFQGNSAPDKSGLPSDRFSAERTGGSVSTLTIQRTQQEDSAVYLCASSPSTGGSGNTIYFGEGSWLTVV.

The chain is built from TRBV7-2 and TRBJ2-5; D possibly matches TRBD1 or TRBD2 (5 bases each). Germline values: CDR1 SGHTA, CDR2 FQGNSA. The CDR3 is 14 amino acids. Trimming removed 5 bases from V and 5 bases from J, with 15 bases in between. CDR3 sequence: CASSRGPAGETQYF. CDR3 coding DNA: TGTGCCAGCAGCCGGGGCCCGGCCGGGGAGACCCAGTACTTC. The whole variable domain, remainder taken from reference TRBV7-2 and TRBJ2-5, is GAGVSQSPSNKVTEKGKDVELRCDPISGHTALYWYRQSLGQGLEFLIYFQGNSAPDKSGLPSDRFSAERTGGSVSTLTIQRTQQEDSAVYLCASSRGPAGETQYFGPGTRLLVL.

In its sample, this clonotype was seen a few times. The chain employs TRBV5-5 and TRBJ2-2; perhaps TRBD1 as D (6 bases). This CDR3 spans 16 amino acids. V shed 0 bases and J shed 5 bases, with 14 bases lying between them. Germline values: CDR1 SGHKS, CDR2 YYEKEE (reference sequence). Here the CDR3 DNA reads TGTGCCAGCAGCTTGGTTGGGGGCGCAGGTACCGGGGAGCTGTTTTTT. This translates into CASSLVGGAGTGELFF. Looking up the rest from reference TRBV5-5 and TRBJ2-2 gives the full variable domain: DAGVTQSPTHLIKTRGQQVTLRCSPISGHKSVSWYQQVLGQGPQFIFQYYEKEERGRGNFPDRFSARQFPNYSSELNVNALLLGDSALYLCASSLVGGAGTGELFFGEGSRLTVL.

The chain employs TRBV4-1 and TRBJ2-2, with D maybe TRBD2 (5 bases). The V end was cut by 4 bases, the J end by 6 bases, with 9 bases between. CDR1 MGHRA and CDR2 YSYEKL come from the germline V gene. The CDR3 spans 13 residues. The CDR3 loop is CASSPEGAGELFF. The DNA for the CDR3 is TGCGCCAGCAGCCCCGAGGGTGCCGGGGAGCTGTTTTTT.

J is TRBJ2-5 and V is TRBV6-2 or TRBV6-3; 13 bases line up with TRBD2. Trimming at V came to 2 bases and at J to 5 bases, leaving 8 bases not matched to a gene. CDR1 is MNHEY and CDR2 is SVGEGT in the germline V gene. CDR3 size: 17 residues. The DNA for the CDR3 is TGTGCCAGCAGTTACCTCCGGACTAGCGGGAGTTGGGAGACCCAGTACTTC. Translation: CASSYLRTSGSWETQYF.

This clonotype showed up many times. The rearrangement joins TRBV7-2 to TRBJ2-2; no clear D gene. The CDR3 totals 16 residues. V was shortened by 6 bases and J by 3 bases, with 17 bases between the two germline ends. The germline V gene has CDR1 SGHTA and CDR2 FQGNSA. CDR3 sequence (DNA): TGTGCCAGCAGGTTAAGTCGAGCGATCGACACCGGGGAGCTGTTTTTT. It translates to CASRLSRAIDTGELFF.

The chain carries TRBV6-4 and TRBJ2-5; 7 bases agree with TRBD2. The V segment lost 7 bases and the J segment 4 bases; nucleotides outside the gene matches: 9. In germline, CDR1 is MRHNA, CDR2 SNTAGT. CDR3 length: 14 amino acids. The chain's CDR3 is CASKNPGTTETQYF. The CDR3, as DNA: TGTGCCAGCAAGAACCCCGGGACTACAGAGACCCAGTACTTC.

V is TRBV10-3 and J is TRBJ1-6; D is undetermined. Trimming took off 8 bases at V and 9 bases at J, with 11 bases between the two ends. CDR3 length: 12 residues. CDR1 is ENHRY, CDR2 SYGVKD, per germline. CDR3 amino acids: CAIGRGGSPLHF. In DNA form, the CDR3 reads TGTGCCATCGGGCGGGGTGGTTCACCCCTCCACTTT.

V is TRBV12-3 or TRBV12-4 and J is TRBJ2-2; D gene uncertain. V gave up 5 bases and J gave up 4 bases, with 8 bases separating them. The CDR3 contains 13 residues. The CDR3, as DNA: TGTGCCAGCAGTCACCGGGCCACCGGGGAGCTGTTTTTT. Its protein product is CASSHRATGELFF.

The sample holds many counts of this clonotype. This chain uses TRBV7-2 with TRBJ1-2; tentatively, D is TRBD1 (6 bases). This CDR3 contains 17 residues. V dropped 5 bases and J dropped 5 bases, with 24 bases sitting between them. The V gene's germline CDR1 is SGHTA and CDR2 FQGNSA. The CDR3 sequence is CASSLGRGTLGLYGYTF. The CDR3 coding sequence is TGTGCCAGCAGCCTCGGCAGGGGAACTCTCGGTTTATATGGCTACACCTTC.

The chain couples TRBV4-1 to TRBJ2-7, with 9 bases lining up with TRBD1. The CDR3 contains 14 residues. The V segment lost 0 bases and the J segment 6 bases; nucleotides outside the gene matches: 3. CDR1 is MGHRA and CDR2 is YSYEKL in the germline V gene. CDR3 amino acids: CASSQEGDRAEQYF. The CDR3 coding sequence is TGCGCCAGCAGCCAAGAGGGGGACAGGGCCGAGCAGTACTTC.

This clonotype showed up just once. V and J are TRBV6-5 and TRBJ1-4; 7 nucleotides match TRBD1. The CDR3 length is 16 residues. The V gene's germline CDR1 is MNHEY and CDR2 SVGAGI. J gave up 0 bases and V 6 bases, and 7 bases lay outside the gene matches. The DNA for the CDR3 is TGTGCCAGCAGATACAGGGGTAATGCAACTAATGAAAAACTGTTTTTT. It codes for CASRYRGNATNEKLFF.

This clonotype was counted a few times. The chain uses TRBV7-2 and TRBJ2-1, with D possibly being TRBD1 or TRBD2 (12 bases each). V lost 0 bases to trimming and J lost 9 bases, with 27 bases between them. The CDR3 runs to 19 residues. Germline V CDR1 and CDR2: SGHTA, FQGNSA. CDR3 protein: CASSLAGTGGLAGGIEQFF. The CDR3, as DNA: TGTGCCAGCAGCTTAGCCGGGACAGGGGGCCTAGCGGGAGGGATTGAGCAGTTCTTC.

This clonotype turned up a few times. This chain links TRBV29-1 with TRBJ2-5; a possible D gene is TRBD2 (5 bases). Germline CDR1 reads SQVTM; CDR2 reads ANQGSEA. Trimming removed 4 bases from V and 5 bases from J, with 11 bases in between. This CDR3 region has 12 residues. CDR3 bases: TGCAGCGTTGTTGGGCCGGGGGAGACCCAGTACTTC. This encodes CSVVGPGETQYF.

This clonotype was observed a few times. The gene calls are TRBV5-6 and TRBJ1-5, with D uncertain. Trimming took off 2 bases at V and 1 base at J, with 10 bases between the two ends. Germline lookup yields CDR1 SGHDT and CDR2 YYEEEE. The CDR3 spans 15 residues. The CDR3 coding sequence is TGTGCCAGCAGCTTCCCGCATCGGAGCAATCAGCCCCAGCATTTT. Translating it yields CASSFPHRSNQPQHF.